This is a list of T cell receptor beta chains from one sample in a study of Graves' ophthalmopathy and Graves' hyperthyroidism. TCRdb re-called the multiplex PCR reads with MiXCR, one entry per CDR3 protein. This table has more than 550,000 distinct CDR3 sequences, just over 40% appearing once. Specimen: peripheral blood. All receptors derive from an adult man with Graves' ophthalmopathy. Each CDR3 is given without its conserved first and last residue. Each record gives: V gene, J gene, CDR3 protein.

v_call: TRBV20-1
j_call: TRBJ1-1
cdr3_aa: SAREGHPNTEAF

v_call: TRBV6-6
j_call: TRBJ2-7
cdr3_aa: ASRALAGHPYYEQY

v_call: TRBV6-1
j_call: TRBJ1-2
cdr3_aa: ASITGEAVRYGYT

v_call: TRBV7-3
j_call: TRBJ2-2
cdr3_aa: ASSLPMDSFTNTGELF

v_call: TRBV7-9
j_call: TRBJ2-7
cdr3_aa: ASSLGLTPYEQY

v_call: TRBV9
j_call: TRBJ2-6
cdr3_aa: ASSVGAGSGANVLT

v_call: TRBV10-3
j_call: TRBJ1-5
cdr3_aa: AISVEGQGRLLLQPQH

v_call: TRBV2
j_call: TRBJ2-7
cdr3_aa: ATEGGAGEQY

v_call: TRBV9
j_call: TRBJ1-2
cdr3_aa: ASSVQGDAEGYT

v_call: TRBV5-6
j_call: TRBJ2-5
cdr3_aa: ASSFDSRAWGTQY

v_call: TRBV6-1
j_call: TRBJ2-5
cdr3_aa: ASSPIWGGEETQY

v_call: TRBV6-5
j_call: TRBJ2-2
cdr3_aa: ASSYSFPVNTGELF

v_call: TRBV20-1
j_call: TRBJ2-3
cdr3_aa: SAPRFERNEDTQY

v_call: TRBV12-3/TRBV12-4
j_call: TRBJ1-3
cdr3_aa: ASSSHRGGNTIY

v_call: TRBV7-2
j_call: TRBJ1-1
cdr3_aa: ASSLWPGTAGEAF

v_call: TRBV7-2
j_call: TRBJ2-7
cdr3_aa: ASSLFQGGALEQY

v_call: TRBV7-9
j_call: TRBJ1-2
cdr3_aa: ASSRIRTGYT

v_call: TRBV30
j_call: TRBJ2-5
cdr3_aa: AWSVPPRAWETQY

v_call: TRBV6-5
j_call: TRBJ1-4
cdr3_aa: ASSYATGTTNEKLF

v_call: TRBV2
j_call: TRBJ1-2
cdr3_aa: ATSYSYGYT

v_call: TRBV5-4
j_call: TRBJ1-1
cdr3_aa: ASSLLGPGANTEAF

v_call: TRBV7-9
j_call: TRBJ2-7
cdr3_aa: AYQPGQGYEQY

v_call: TRBV10-3
j_call: TRBJ2-3
cdr3_aa: ASSDSGESTDTQY

v_call: TRBV10-3
j_call: TRBJ2-7
cdr3_aa: AISYKRRGYEQY

v_call: TRBV7-9
j_call: TRBJ1-2
cdr3_aa: ASSSTVTGYT

v_call: TRBV5-1
j_call: TRBJ2-7
cdr3_aa: ASSQGLASYEQY

v_call: TRBV11-2
j_call: TRBJ2-5
cdr3_aa: ASSLGSGGSETQY

v_call: TRBV20-1
j_call: TRBJ1-5
cdr3_aa: SASHGQETQH

v_call: TRBV7-2
j_call: TRBJ2-7
cdr3_aa: ASSVTGSYEQY

v_call: TRBV25-1
j_call: TRBJ2-7
cdr3_aa: ASSEDTDNYEQY

v_call: TRBV29-1
j_call: TRBJ2-7
cdr3_aa: SVAGGRYEQY

v_call: TRBV2
j_call: TRBJ1-2
cdr3_aa: ASTPQYGYT

v_call: TRBV19
j_call: .
cdr3_aa: ASEDRSTDTQY

v_call: TRBV25-1
j_call: TRBJ2-5
cdr3_aa: ASSTPGQGGETQY

v_call: TRBV4-1
j_call: TRBJ2-7
cdr3_aa: ASSDPTRPSDDDEQY

v_call: TRBV10-3
j_call: TRBJ1-2
cdr3_aa: ASRGLVNYGYT

v_call: TRBV20-1
j_call: TRBJ1-1
cdr3_aa: SAGGQWATEAF

v_call: TRBV6-5
j_call: TRBJ1-2
cdr3_aa: ATIGQGNYGYT

v_call: TRBV9
j_call: TRBJ1-2
cdr3_aa: ASSDRRFYGYT

v_call: TRBV10-3
j_call: TRBJ1-5
cdr3_aa: ANSEWDRAYSNQPQH

v_call: TRBV5-8
j_call: TRBJ1-2
cdr3_aa: ASSRDRSYT

v_call: TRBV9
j_call: TRBJ1-1
cdr3_aa: ASSVGMNRVRGTEAF

v_call: TRBV10-3
j_call: TRBJ1-1
cdr3_aa: AISESGGRANTEAF

v_call: TRBV4-1
j_call: TRBJ1-5
cdr3_aa: ASSRAGVGSNQPQH

v_call: TRBV19
j_call: TRBJ1-5
cdr3_aa: ATSGTGDQPQH

v_call: TRBV7-2
j_call: TRBJ2-5
cdr3_aa: ASTPGLAGGTQY